The 5 T cell receptor beta chains in this list originate from one sample, sequenced in a study of blood T cell repertoires in COVID-19. The method was immunoSEQ multiplex PCR; TCRdb's version includes in-frame clones alone and lacks a portion of them. The sample holds some 120,000 clones, just over 85% seen once. Sequencing was performed on peripheral blood. All receptors come from a woman aged 45-60 years with active or convalescent COVID-19.

This chain connects TRBV27 to TRBJ2-2, with D maybe TRBD1 (6 bases). Per germline, CDR1 MNHEY and CDR2 SMNVEV (reference sequence). The CDR3 is 13 amino acids. Trimming left V 7 bases short and J 7 bases short, with 13 bases between. CDR3 bases: TGTGCCAGCATGGAACAGGGCGACGGGGAGCTGTTTTTT. Its protein product is CASMEQGDGELFF.

This chain links TRBV25-1 with TRBJ2-5; possible D gene TRBD1, 6 bases. Germline CDR1 and CDR2: MGHDK and SYGVNS. Trimming stripped 4 bases from V and 2 bases from J, with 14 bases between. The CDR3 sequence is 15 residues long. In DNA form, the CDR3 reads TGTGCCAGCAGTGCGATGGACAGATTTCAAGAGACCCAGTACTTC. Translating it yields CASSAMDRFQETQYF.

The rearrangement joins TRBV3-1 (or the pseudogene TRBV3-2) to TRBJ2-3, with D uncertain. The CDR3 runs to 13 residues. Germline CDR1 reads LGHDT; CDR2 reads YNNKEL (reference sequence). Trimming pared 4 bases from V and 5 bases from J, leaving 10 bases between. CDR3 amino acids: CASSPSPVDTQYF. The DNA for the CDR3 is TGTGCCAGCAGCCCGTCCCCGGTAGATACGCAGTATTTT.

The rearrangement links TRBV12-3 or TRBV12-4 to TRBJ2-5; possible D gene TRBD2, 6 bases. CDR3 length: 12 residues. V was clipped by 3 bases and J by 5 bases, with 7 bases between them. CDR3: CASSFGRETQYF. Here the CDR3 DNA reads TGTGCCAGCAGTTTTGGGAGGGAGACCCAGTACTTC.

The chain combines TRBV19 with TRBJ2-7; 14 bases map to TRBD2. The germline V gene has CDR1 LNHDA and CDR2 SQIVND (reference sequence). With V trimmed by 3 bases and J by 0 bases, 1 base remained unmatched. The CDR3 is 16 residues long. As DNA, the CDR3 is TGTGCCAGTAGTATGGGACTAGCGGGAGTCTCCTACGAGCAGTACTTC. Translation gives CASSMGLAGVSYEQYF.